The rows below give T cell receptor beta chains drawn from one sample of a study of neurological immune-mediated disorders. One entry per CDR3 protein, called by TCRdb with MiXCR from the 5' RACE reads. The sample has roughly 71,000 distinct CDR3 sequences; around 3.9% are singletons. The sample consisted of PBMCs. Receptors were obtained from a man younger than 45 with multiple sclerosis. Each CDR3 is given without its conserved first and last residue. The order of the fields is CDR3 protein, V gene, D gene. A D gene is named only where the DNA matches it firmly.

CDR3 protein: ASSYDPQGPGANVLT; V gene: TRBV5-1; D gene: TRBD1
CDR3 protein: AISPATGRLGYT; V gene: TRBV10-3; D gene: NA
CDR3 protein: ASSLGRVNTEAF; V gene: TRBV27; D gene: NA
CDR3 protein: ASTQRGGNTEAF; V gene: TRBV27; D gene: NA
CDR3 protein: ASSLAYTMNTEAF; V gene: TRBV5-1; D gene: NA
CDR3 protein: SAARAGGSFSNQPQN; V gene: TRBV20-1; D gene: TRBD1
CDR3 protein: SARGQGAYEQY; V gene: TRBV20-1; D gene: TRBD1
CDR3 protein: ASSPGQRLAASYEQY; V gene: TRBV7-6; D gene: TRBD2
CDR3 protein: ASSPPDRGSRETQY; V gene: TRBV5-6; D gene: TRBD1
CDR3 protein: ASSLEDSYYGYT; V gene: TRBV12-3/TRBV12-4; D gene: NA
CDR3 protein: ASSRGDMGAYNEQF; V gene: TRBV5-1; D gene: NA
CDR3 protein: SARPTRGLAAYEQY; V gene: TRBV20-1; D gene: TRBD2
CDR3 protein: ASSFPGGDGYT; V gene: TRBV5-1; D gene: NA
CDR3 protein: ASSLGLAGGTDTQY; V gene: TRBV4-1; D gene: TRBD2
CDR3 protein: SARGVGANVLT; V gene: TRBV20-1; D gene: NA
CDR3 protein: SAAGTALTGELF; V gene: TRBV20-1; D gene: TRBD1
CDR3 protein: ASVPSNTDTQY; V gene: TRBV2; D gene: NA
CDR3 protein: ASSKLCWQGPYEQY; V gene: TRBV21-1; D gene: NA
CDR3 protein: ASSLGTGFTGELF; V gene: TRBV7-2; D gene: TRBD1
CDR3 protein: ASSNLGGAGEQF; V gene: TRBV4-1; D gene: NA
CDR3 protein: SARDRTRGNTGELF; V gene: TRBV20-1; D gene: NA
CDR3 protein: ASSVQGTVQETQY; V gene: TRBV9; D gene: TRBD1
CDR3 protein: ASSLAGAGGHVSYNEQF; V gene: TRBV5-1; D gene: TRBD2
CDR3 protein: SAGGPIHNEQF; V gene: TRBV20-1; D gene: NA
CDR3 protein: ASSLGTANTEAF; V gene: TRBV5-1; D gene: NA
CDR3 protein: ASSRYTSNTEAF; V gene: TRBV3-1; D gene: NA
CDR3 protein: ASSLRERYEQY; V gene: TRBV11-2; D gene: NA
CDR3 protein: ASSPATLQGAASYEQY; V gene: TRBV18; D gene: TRBD1
CDR3 protein: SAGTAQGPQH; V gene: TRBV29-1; D gene: TRBD1
CDR3 protein: ASSLAGRGLGY; V gene: TRBV5-5; D gene: NA
CDR3 protein: SARFRGSGNQPQH; V gene: TRBV20-1; D gene: NA
CDR3 protein: SARDRRGRLDGYT; V gene: TRBV20-1; D gene: TRBD1
CDR3 protein: ASSLLGRQETQY; V gene: TRBV7-8; D gene: NA
CDR3 protein: ASSQPQGRTDTQY; V gene: TRBV3-1; D gene: NA
CDR3 protein: ASSESGPVGEKLF; V gene: TRBV10-2; D gene: NA
CDR3 protein: ASSQGVPGQGYEQF; V gene: TRBV3-1; D gene: TRBD1
CDR3 protein: ASSEDRGVEKLF; V gene: TRBV5-1; D gene: TRBD1
CDR3 protein: SVSRGGTDTQY; V gene: TRBV29-1; D gene: TRBD2
CDR3 protein: ASRGGRDHSPPLPYEQY; V gene: TRBV21-1; D gene: NA
CDR3 protein: ASSDSLAGGNEQF; V gene: TRBV6-4; D gene: TRBD1
CDR3 protein: ASSFQAGRNSPLH; V gene: TRBV5-6; D gene: NA
CDR3 protein: SASAGFYEKLF; V gene: TRBV20-1; D gene: NA
CDR3 protein: ASSLDRLAGGADTQY; V gene: TRBV7-2; D gene: TRBD2
CDR3 protein: ASSLARTQETQY; V gene: TRBV5-1; D gene: NA
CDR3 protein: ASSRGEGHADTQY; V gene: TRBV2; D gene: NA
CDR3 protein: ASSRPGTGSSYNEQF; V gene: TRBV7-2; D gene: TRBD1
CDR3 protein: ASSQVGHGSPLH; V gene: TRBV4-1; D gene: NA
CDR3 protein: ASSYRDRLTDTQY; V gene: TRBV5-1; D gene: NA
CDR3 protein: ASSFNRGSTPLH; V gene: TRBV7-8; D gene: TRBD1
CDR3 protein: ASSPILGDSPLH; V gene: TRBV11-2; D gene: NA